This T cell receptor beta chain comes out of a study of blood T cell repertoires in COVID-19. Study summary: The United States, Italy and Spain were the sources of the acute and convalescent COVID-19 samples. PBMCs, B-cell-depleted T cells, or T cells were the source of the cDNA or gDNA that made up the material.

In the authors' methods: Reference gene primer amplification yielded estimated nucleated cell counts. Profiled with immunoSEQ multiplex PCR; TCRdb holds only in-frame clones, not every one. The V and J calls and clone size come from that table; D and trimming were worked out from the DNA. Among roughly 150,000 clones listed, more than 65% were seen once. CDR3 size: 13 residues. Germline loops: CDR1 LGHDT, CDR2 YNNKEL (reference sequence). V dropped 5 bases and J dropped 2 bases, with 8 bases sitting between them. This clonotype originated in a woman in her forties or fifties with acute or convalescent COVID-19. Material for sequencing was peripheral blood. The chain uses TRBV3-1 (or the pseudogene TRBV3-2) and TRBJ2-3; no clear D gene. The CDR3 protein is CASSTHITDTQYF. The CDR3 nucleotides read TGTGCCAGCAGCACCCACATCACAGATACGCAGTATTTT.